This paragraph reports one T cell receptor beta chain. The sample belongs to a study of cytomegalovirus exposure and HLA in healthy donors. V shed 6 bases and J 1 base; nucleotides not matched to a gene: 9. This CDR3 has 16 amino acids. Germline V gene data show CDR1 as MNHEY and CDR2 as SMNVEV (reference sequence). Amplification used 60 Vbeta primers and 13 Jbeta primers. The method was immunoSEQ multiplex PCR; TCRdb's version includes in-frame clones alone and lacks a portion of them. Here the sample spans 140,000 to 150,000 clones, almost 80% being singletons. Sequenced sample: PBMCs. The source of this sequence is a woman in her thirties or forties in good health and CMV-seropositive. The chain employs TRBV27 and TRBJ2-1, with 7 bases lining up with TRBD2. The CDR3, as DNA: TGTGCCAGCAGCCCTGGCCTCGGGGGGTCCTACAATGAGCAGTTCTTC. It codes for CASSPGLGGSYNEQFF.